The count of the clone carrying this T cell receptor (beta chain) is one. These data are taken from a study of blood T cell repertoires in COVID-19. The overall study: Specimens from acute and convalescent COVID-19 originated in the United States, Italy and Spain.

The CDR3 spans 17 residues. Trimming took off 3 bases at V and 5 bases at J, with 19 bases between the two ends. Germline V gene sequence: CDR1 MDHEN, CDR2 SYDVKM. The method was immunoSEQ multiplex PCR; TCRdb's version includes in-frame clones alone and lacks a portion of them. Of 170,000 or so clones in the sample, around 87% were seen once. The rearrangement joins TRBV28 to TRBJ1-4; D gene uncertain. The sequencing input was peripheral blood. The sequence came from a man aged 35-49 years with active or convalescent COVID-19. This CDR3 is CASSFVGPPGKNEKLFF. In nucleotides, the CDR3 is TGTGCCAGCAGTTTTGTAGGGCCCCCGGGAAAAAATGAAAAACTGTTTTTT.